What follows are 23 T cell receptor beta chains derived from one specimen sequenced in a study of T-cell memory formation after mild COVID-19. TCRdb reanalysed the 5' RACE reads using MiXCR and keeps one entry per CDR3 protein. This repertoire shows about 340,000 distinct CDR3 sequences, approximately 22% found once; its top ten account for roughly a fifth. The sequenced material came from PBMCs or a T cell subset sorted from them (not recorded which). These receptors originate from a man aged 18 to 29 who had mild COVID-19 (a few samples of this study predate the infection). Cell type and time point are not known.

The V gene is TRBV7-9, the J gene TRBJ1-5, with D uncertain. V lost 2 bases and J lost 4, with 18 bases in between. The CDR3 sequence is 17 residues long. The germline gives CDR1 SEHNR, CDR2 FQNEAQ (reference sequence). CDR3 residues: CASSLSGSGGWNQPQHF. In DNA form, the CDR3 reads TGTGCCAGCAGCTTATCGGGGTCGGGAGGATGGAATCAGCCCCAGCATTTT.

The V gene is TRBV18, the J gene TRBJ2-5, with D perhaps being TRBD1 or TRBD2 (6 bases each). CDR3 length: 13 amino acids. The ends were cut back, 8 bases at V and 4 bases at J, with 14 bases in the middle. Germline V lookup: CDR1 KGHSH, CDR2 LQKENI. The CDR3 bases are TGTGCCAGCGCGCAACAGGGAGGAGAGACCCAGTACTTC. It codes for CASAQQGGETQYF.

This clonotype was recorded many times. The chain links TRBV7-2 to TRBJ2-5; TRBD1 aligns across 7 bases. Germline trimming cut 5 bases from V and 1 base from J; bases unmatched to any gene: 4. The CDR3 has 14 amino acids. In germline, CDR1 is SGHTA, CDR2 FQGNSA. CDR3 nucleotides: TGTGCCAGCAGCCCACAGGGGTCCCAAGAGACCCAGTACTTC. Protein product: CASSPQGSQETQYF. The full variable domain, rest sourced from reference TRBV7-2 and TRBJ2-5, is GAGVSQSPSNKVTEKGKDVELRCDPISGHTALYWYRQSLGQGLEFLIYFQGNSAPDKSGLPSDRFSAERTGGSVSTLTIQRTQQEDSAVYLCASSPQGSQETQYFGPGTRLLVL.

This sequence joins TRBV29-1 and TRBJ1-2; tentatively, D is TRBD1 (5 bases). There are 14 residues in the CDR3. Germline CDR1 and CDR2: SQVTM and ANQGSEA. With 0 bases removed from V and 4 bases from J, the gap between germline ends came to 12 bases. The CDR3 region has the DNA TGCAGCGTTGAAGAGGGGGGACGGCTCTATGGCTACACCTTC. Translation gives CSVEEGGRLYGYTF.

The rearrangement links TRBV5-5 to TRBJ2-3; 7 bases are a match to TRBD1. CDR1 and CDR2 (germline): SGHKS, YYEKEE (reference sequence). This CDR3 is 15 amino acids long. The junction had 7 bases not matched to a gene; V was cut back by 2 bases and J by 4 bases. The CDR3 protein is CASSFRDSHPDTQYF. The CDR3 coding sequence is TGTGCCAGCAGCTTCCGGGACAGCCACCCAGATACGCAGTATTTT.

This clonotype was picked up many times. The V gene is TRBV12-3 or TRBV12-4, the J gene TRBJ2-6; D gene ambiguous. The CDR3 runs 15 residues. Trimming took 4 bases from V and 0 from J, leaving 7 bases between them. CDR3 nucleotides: TGTGCCAGCAGTTGGGGTAGCTCTGGGGCCAACGTCCTGACTTTC. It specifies CASSWGSSGANVLTF.

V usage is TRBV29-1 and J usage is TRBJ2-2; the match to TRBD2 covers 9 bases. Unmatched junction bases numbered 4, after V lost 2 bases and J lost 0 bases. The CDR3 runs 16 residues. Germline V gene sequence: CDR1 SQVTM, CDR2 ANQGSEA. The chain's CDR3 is CSVESASGANTGELFF. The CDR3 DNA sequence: TGCAGCGTTGAATCGGCTAGCGGGGCGAACACCGGGGAGCTGTTTTTT.

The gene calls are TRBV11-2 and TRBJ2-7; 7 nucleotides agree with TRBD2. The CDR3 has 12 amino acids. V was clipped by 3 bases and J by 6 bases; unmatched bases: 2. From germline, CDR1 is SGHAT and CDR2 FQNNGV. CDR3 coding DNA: TGTGCCAGCAGCTTGCGGGGGACCGAGCAGTACTTC. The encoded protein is CASSLRGTEQYF.

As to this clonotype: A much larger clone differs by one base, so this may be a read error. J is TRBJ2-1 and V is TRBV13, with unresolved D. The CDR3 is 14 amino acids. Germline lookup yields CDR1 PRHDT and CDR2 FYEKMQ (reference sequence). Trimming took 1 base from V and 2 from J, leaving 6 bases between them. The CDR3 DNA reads TGTGCCAGCAGCTTAGTGGGGACCTACAATGAGCAGTTCTTC. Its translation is CASSLVGTYNEQFF.

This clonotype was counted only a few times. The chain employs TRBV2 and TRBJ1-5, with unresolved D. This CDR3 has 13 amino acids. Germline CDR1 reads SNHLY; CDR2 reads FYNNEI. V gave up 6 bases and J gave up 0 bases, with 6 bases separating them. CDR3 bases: TGTGCCAGCAGCGGTGATAGCAATCAGCCCCAGCATTTT. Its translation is CASSGDSNQPQHF.

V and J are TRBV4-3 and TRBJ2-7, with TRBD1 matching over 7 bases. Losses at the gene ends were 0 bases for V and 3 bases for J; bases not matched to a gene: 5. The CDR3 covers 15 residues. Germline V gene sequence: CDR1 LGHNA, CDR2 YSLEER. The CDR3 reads CASSQDGRGFYEQYF. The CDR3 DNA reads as TGCGCCAGCAGCCAAGATGGCAGGGGGTTCTACGAGCAGTACTTC.

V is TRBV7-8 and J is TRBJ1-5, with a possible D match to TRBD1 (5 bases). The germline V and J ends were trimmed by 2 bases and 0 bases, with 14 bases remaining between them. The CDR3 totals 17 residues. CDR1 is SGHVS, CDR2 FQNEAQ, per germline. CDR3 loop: CASSLQGRVGSNQPQHF. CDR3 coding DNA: TGTGCCAGCAGCTTACAAGGCAGGGTTGGTAGCAATCAGCCCCAGCATTTT.

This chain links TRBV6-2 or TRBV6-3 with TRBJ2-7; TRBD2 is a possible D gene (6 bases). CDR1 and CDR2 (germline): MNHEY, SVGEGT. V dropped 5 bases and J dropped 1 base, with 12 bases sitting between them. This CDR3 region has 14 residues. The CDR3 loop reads CASSPPRGSYEQYF. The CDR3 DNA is TGTGCCAGCAGTCCCCCCCGGGGGTCCTACGAGCAGTACTTC.

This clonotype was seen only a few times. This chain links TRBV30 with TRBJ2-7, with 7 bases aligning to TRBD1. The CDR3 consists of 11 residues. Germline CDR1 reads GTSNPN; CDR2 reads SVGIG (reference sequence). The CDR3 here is CALTGSYEQYF. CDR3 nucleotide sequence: TGTGCTTTGACAGGGAGCTACGAGCAGTACTTC.

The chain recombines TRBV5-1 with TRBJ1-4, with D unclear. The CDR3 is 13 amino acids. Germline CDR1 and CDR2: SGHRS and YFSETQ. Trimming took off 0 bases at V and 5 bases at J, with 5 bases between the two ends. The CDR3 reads CASSLGENEKLFF. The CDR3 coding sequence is TGCGCCAGCAGCTTGGGGGAGAATGAAAAACTGTTTTTT.

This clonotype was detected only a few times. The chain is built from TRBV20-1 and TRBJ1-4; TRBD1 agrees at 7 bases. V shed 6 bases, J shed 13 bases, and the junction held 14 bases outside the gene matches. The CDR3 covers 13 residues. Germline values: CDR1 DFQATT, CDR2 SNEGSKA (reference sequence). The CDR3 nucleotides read TGCAGTGCCCCGGATTACAGGGGAAACAGACTGTTTTTT. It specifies CSAPDYRGNRLFF.

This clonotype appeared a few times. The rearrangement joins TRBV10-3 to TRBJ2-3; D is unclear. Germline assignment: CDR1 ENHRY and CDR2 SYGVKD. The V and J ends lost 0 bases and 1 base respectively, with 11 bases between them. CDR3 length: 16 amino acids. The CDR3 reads CAISESSKRGTDTQYF. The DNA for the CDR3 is TGTGCCATCAGTGAGTCGTCCAAAAGGGGCACAGATACGCAGTATTTT.

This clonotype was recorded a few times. The CDR3 DNA reads as TGCAGTGCTAGTCCGCGACACAACACCGGGGAGCTGTTTTTT. It is translated as CSASPRHNTGELFF. This chain uses TRBV20-1 with TRBJ2-2; no firm D call. This CDR3 spans 14 amino acids. Trimming pared 3 bases from V and 2 bases from J, leaving 10 bases between. Germline CDR1 reads DFQATT; CDR2 reads SNEGSKA (reference sequence).

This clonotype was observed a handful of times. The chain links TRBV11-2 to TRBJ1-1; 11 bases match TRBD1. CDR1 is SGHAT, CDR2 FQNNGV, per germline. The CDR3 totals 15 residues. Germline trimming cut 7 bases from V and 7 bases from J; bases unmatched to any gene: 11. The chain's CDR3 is CASTTQGQGAIEAFF. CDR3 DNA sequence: TGTGCCAGCACCACCCAAGGACAGGGGGCGATTGAAGCTTTCTTT.

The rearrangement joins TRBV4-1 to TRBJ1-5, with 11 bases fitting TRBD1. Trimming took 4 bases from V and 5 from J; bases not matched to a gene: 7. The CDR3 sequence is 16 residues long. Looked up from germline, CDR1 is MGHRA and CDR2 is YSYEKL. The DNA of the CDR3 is TGCGCCAGCAGCCTTCTCCCGGGACAGGGGGATCAGCCCCAGCATTTT. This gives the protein CASSLLPGQGDQPQHF.

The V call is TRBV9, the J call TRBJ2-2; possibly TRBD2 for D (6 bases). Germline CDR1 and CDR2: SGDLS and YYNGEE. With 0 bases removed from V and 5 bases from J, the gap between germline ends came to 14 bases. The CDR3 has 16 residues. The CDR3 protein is CASSVGVEGWTGELFF. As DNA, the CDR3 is TGTGCCAGCAGCGTAGGGGTGGAGGGGTGGACCGGGGAGCTGTTTTTT. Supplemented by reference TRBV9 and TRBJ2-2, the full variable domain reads DSGVTQTPKHLITATGQRVTLRCSPRSGDLSVYWYQQSLDQGLQFLIQYYNGEERAKGNILERFSAQQFPDLHSELNLSSLELGDSALYFCASSVGVEGWTGELFFGEGSRLTVL.

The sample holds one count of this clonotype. The CDR3 protein is CATSDLVGNTIYF. The CDR3, as DNA: TGTGCCACCAGTGACCTGGTCGGAAACACCATATATTTT. V usage is TRBV24-1 and J usage is TRBJ1-3; D not certain. Germline CDR1 KGHDR, CDR2 SFDVKD. The CDR3 runs to 13 residues. V gave up 4 bases and J gave up 4 bases, with 7 bases separating them.

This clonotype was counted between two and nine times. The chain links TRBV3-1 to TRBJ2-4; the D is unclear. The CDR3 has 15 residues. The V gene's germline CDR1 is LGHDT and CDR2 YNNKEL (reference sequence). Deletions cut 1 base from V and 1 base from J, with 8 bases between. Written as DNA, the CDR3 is TGTGCCAGCAGCCAAGCCACAGTGGCCAAAAACATTCAGTACTTC. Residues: CASSQATVAKNIQYF.